The text below deals with one T cell receptor (beta chain). In the original analysis: How many nucleated cells were present was estimated from reference gene primer amplification. Profiling relied on immunoSEQ multiplex PCR, and the TCRdb table lists in-frame clones only, not all of them. V and J calls and clone size come straight from that table; D and trimming were deduced from the DNA. The sample has about 200,000 clones, over 80% seen once. The sample comes from a study of blood T cell repertoires in COVID-19. Overall study: Whether acute or convalescent, the COVID-19 samples came from the United States, Italy and Spain. The analysed material was cDNA or gDNA that came from T cells, B-cell-depleted T cells, or PBMCs.

While infection was still active, Seattle patients were enrolled and then followed longitudinally. This receptor was taken from a man aged 60 to 75 with COVID-19, enrolled during active disease. Sequenced material: peripheral blood.

The CDR3 is CASSDDRQRGYTF. In nucleotides, the CDR3 is TGTGCCAGCAGTGACGACCGACAGCGTGGCTACACCTTC. The chain combines TRBV6-4 with TRBJ1-2; the D gene is possibly TRBD1 (5 bases). There are 13 residues in the CDR3. Germline assignment: CDR1 MRHNA and CDR2 SNTAGT. Trimming removed 2 bases at V and 7 bases at J, with 11 bases between.